This T cell receptor beta chain emerged from a study of blood T cell repertoires in COVID-19. Study as a whole: Acute and convalescent COVID-19 samples came from the United States, Italy and Spain. In each case, the material was cDNA or gDNA derived from T cells, B-cell-depleted T cells, or PBMCs.

In the authors' methods: Using reference gene primer amplification, nucleated cell counts were estimated. Libraries were prepared by immunoSEQ multiplex PCR; TCRdb keeps only in-frame clonotypes and omits some of them. V, J and clone size are those of that table, while D and trimming were read from the DNA. The sample lists about 140,000 clones, roughly four fifths seen once, with about 8.4% in the top ten. Germline-derived CDR1 and CDR2 are SGHKS and YYEKEE (reference sequence). The V end lost 4 bases, the J end lost 5 bases, and 12 bases lay between the germline ends. The CDR3 loop spans 13 amino acids.

V is TRBV5-5 and J is TRBJ1-1; a weak D match, TRBD1 (6 bases). This TCR derives from a woman in her 50s with active or convalescent COVID-19. The material sequenced was peripheral blood. This chain's CDR3 is CASSVSQGTEAFF. CDR3 sequence (DNA): TGTGCCAGCAGCGTTTCTCAGGGGACTGAAGCTTTCTTT.